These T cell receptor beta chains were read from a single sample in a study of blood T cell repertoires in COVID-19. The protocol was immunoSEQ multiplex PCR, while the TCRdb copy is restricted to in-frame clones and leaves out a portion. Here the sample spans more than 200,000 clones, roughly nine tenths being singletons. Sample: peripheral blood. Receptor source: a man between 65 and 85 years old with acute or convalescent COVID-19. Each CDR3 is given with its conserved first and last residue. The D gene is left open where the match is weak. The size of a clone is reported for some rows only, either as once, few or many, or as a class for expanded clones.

cdr3_nt: TGTGCCAGCAGTACCAGACTAGGGACCTACGAGCAGTACTTC
cdr3_aa: CASSTRLGTYEQYF
j_call: TRBJ2-7
d_call: .
clone_size: .
v_call: TRBV6-5

cdr3_nt: TGTGCCAGCAGTTACCTCCAGGCGTACAATGAGCAGTTCTTC
cdr3_aa: CASSYLQAYNEQFF
j_call: TRBJ2-1
d_call: .
clone_size: .
v_call: TRBV6-2/TRBV6-3

cdr3_nt: TGTGCCAGTAGCATAACAGGGAAGCCCTGGGTTGGAGCTTTCTTT
cdr3_aa: CASSITGKPWVGAFF
j_call: TRBJ1-1
d_call: .
clone_size: .
v_call: TRBV19

cdr3_nt: TGTGCCAGCAGTGAAGCCCGGACAGTAAAGTATGGCTACACCTTC
cdr3_aa: CASSEARTVKYGYTF
j_call: TRBJ1-2
d_call: .
clone_size: .
v_call: TRBV2

cdr3_nt: TGTGCCAGTAGGGAACAGGGAGCGGCCTACGAGCAGTACTTC
cdr3_aa: CASREQGAAYEQYF
j_call: TRBJ2-7
d_call: .
clone_size: .
v_call: TRBV19

cdr3_nt: TGCAGTGCATCACAGGGTGTTGCTTTCTTT
cdr3_aa: CSASQGVAFF
j_call: TRBJ1-1
d_call: .
clone_size: .
v_call: TRBV20-1

cdr3_nt: TGTGCCAGCAGGTTGACAGGAGCTCCTACCTACGAGCAGTACTTC
cdr3_aa: CASRLTGAPTYEQYF
j_call: TRBJ2-7
d_call: .
clone_size: .
v_call: TRBV7-3

cdr3_nt: TGTGCCAGCACATGGACCCGGGGGACTGAAGCTTTCTTT
cdr3_aa: CASTWTRGTEAFF
j_call: TRBJ1-1
d_call: .
clone_size: .
v_call: TRBV6-5

cdr3_nt: TGTGCCAGCAGTGGGGGACAGGGGGCATTCCAGAACACTGAAGCTTTCTTT
cdr3_aa: CASSGGQGAFQNTEAFF
j_call: TRBJ1-1
d_call: TRBD1
clone_size: .
v_call: TRBV27

cdr3_nt: TGTGCCAGCAGCGGAGGACGGATCTCTGGAAACACCATATATTTT
cdr3_aa: CASSGGRISGNTIYF
j_call: TRBJ1-3
d_call: .
clone_size: .
v_call: TRBV7-9

cdr3_nt: TGTGCCAGCAGCTTGGGGGCAGGGGAAGCTTTCTTT
cdr3_aa: CASSLGAGEAFF
j_call: TRBJ1-1
d_call: .
clone_size: once
v_call: TRBV5-6

cdr3_nt: TGTGCCAGCAGTCCTGGAGGGTCCTGGAAACTGTTTTTT
cdr3_aa: CASSPGGSWKLFF
j_call: TRBJ1-4
d_call: .
clone_size: .
v_call: TRBV12-3/TRBV12-4

cdr3_nt: TGTGCCAGTAGTATGGGCAGGGGGTTTCTTGATACGCAGTATTTT
cdr3_aa: CASSMGRGFLDTQYF
j_call: TRBJ2-3
d_call: TRBD1
clone_size: .
v_call: TRBV19

cdr3_nt: TGTGCCAGCAGCGTAACAGGGGGTCCCTATGGCTACACCTTC
cdr3_aa: CASSVTGGPYGYTF
j_call: TRBJ1-2
d_call: TRBD1
clone_size: .
v_call: TRBV9

cdr3_nt: TGTGCCAGCAGCTTAGTTTACTCAGAGACCCAGTACTTC
cdr3_aa: CASSLVYSETQYF
j_call: TRBJ2-5
d_call: .
clone_size: .
v_call: TRBV7-2

cdr3_nt: TGTGCCACCAGCCCAGAAGCGGCGGCCCAGTACTTC
cdr3_aa: CATSPEAAAQYF
j_call: TRBJ2-5
d_call: .
clone_size: .
v_call: TRBV15

cdr3_nt: TGCGCCAGCAGTCACAGCTATGAGCAGTTCTTC
cdr3_aa: CASSHSYEQFF
j_call: TRBJ2-1
d_call: .
clone_size: .
v_call: TRBV5-1

cdr3_nt: TGTGCCAGCAGCTTAGCGCGTACAGTTAATTATGGCTACACCTTC
cdr3_aa: CASSLARTVNYGYTF
j_call: TRBJ1-2
d_call: .
clone_size: .
v_call: TRBV7-2

cdr3_nt: TGCGCCAGCAGCTTACGGCGGCGGTACACAGATACGCAGTATTTT
cdr3_aa: CASSLRRRYTDTQYF
j_call: TRBJ2-3
d_call: .
clone_size: .
v_call: TRBV5-1

cdr3_nt: TGTGCCTGGAGTGTACGGAGGGCGGGGAACACTGAAGCTTTCTTT
cdr3_aa: CAWSVRRAGNTEAFF
j_call: TRBJ1-1
d_call: .
clone_size: .
v_call: TRBV30

cdr3_nt: TGTGCCAGCAGCCCGGGGACAGGGGGCCACCAGCCCCAGCATTTT
cdr3_aa: CASSPGTGGHQPQHF
j_call: TRBJ1-5
d_call: TRBD1
clone_size: .
v_call: TRBV3-1/TRBV3-2

cdr3_nt: TGTGCCAGCAGTGGGGAGTTCTCAGCTTTCTTT
cdr3_aa: CASSGEFSAFF
j_call: TRBJ1-1
d_call: .
clone_size: .
v_call: TRBV2

cdr3_nt: TGTGCCAGCAGCACAAATACAGGGATGAACACTGAAGCTTTCTTT
cdr3_aa: CASSTNTGMNTEAFF
j_call: TRBJ1-1
d_call: .
clone_size: .
v_call: TRBV5-6

cdr3_nt: TGTGCCACCTCGACTCATTCCTACGAGCAGTACTTC
cdr3_aa: CATSTHSYEQYF
j_call: TRBJ2-7
d_call: .
clone_size: .
v_call: TRBV6-5

cdr3_nt: TGTGCCAGCAGTCTCACAGGGAAAACGAACACCGGGGAGCTGTTTTTT
cdr3_aa: CASSLTGKTNTGELFF
j_call: TRBJ2-2
d_call: .
clone_size: .
v_call: TRBV28

cdr3_nt: TGTGCCAGCAGTCGGGACTCATGGGGCGATGAGCAGTTCTTC
cdr3_aa: CASSRDSWGDEQFF
j_call: TRBJ2-1
d_call: .
clone_size: .
v_call: TRBV28

cdr3_nt: TGTGCCAGCAGCCCCGTAAACAGCTACAATGAGCAGTTCTTC
cdr3_aa: CASSPVNSYNEQFF
j_call: TRBJ2-1
d_call: .
clone_size: .
v_call: TRBV7-2

cdr3_nt: TGTGCCAGCAGCTTAGAGGGAGGGGGTGAGGGTTCACCCCTCCACTTT
cdr3_aa: CASSLEGGGEGSPLHF
j_call: TRBJ1-6
d_call: .
clone_size: few
v_call: TRBV7-9

cdr3_nt: TGTGCCAGCAGCGTAGCTACGGATCAGCCCCAGCATTTT
cdr3_aa: CASSVATDQPQHF
j_call: TRBJ1-5
d_call: .
clone_size: .
v_call: TRBV9

cdr3_nt: TGTGCCAGCAGTTACACCGGGGAGACCCAGTACTTC
cdr3_aa: CASSYTGETQYF
j_call: TRBJ2-5
d_call: .
clone_size: .
v_call: TRBV6-6

cdr3_nt: TGTGCCAGCAGCTTAGGGGCGGGAGCACGGCTGGGGGAGCAGTACTTC
cdr3_aa: CASSLGAGARLGEQYF
j_call: TRBJ2-7
d_call: TRBD2
clone_size: many
v_call: TRBV7-2

cdr3_nt: TGTGCCAGCAGCCAATTCGTAACTGGGGCCAACGTCCTGACTTTC
cdr3_aa: CASSQFVTGANVLTF
j_call: TRBJ2-6
d_call: .
clone_size: .
v_call: TRBV3-1/TRBV3-2

cdr3_nt: TGTGCCAGCAGCGCTCAGGGTCATGAGCAGTTCTTC
cdr3_aa: CASSAQGHEQFF
j_call: TRBJ2-1
d_call: .
clone_size: .
v_call: TRBV9

cdr3_nt: TGTGCCAGCAGTGTAGAAGCGGGGATCTACAATGAGCAGTTCTTC
cdr3_aa: CASSVEAGIYNEQFF
j_call: TRBJ2-1
d_call: TRBD2
clone_size: .
v_call: TRBV6-4

cdr3_nt: TGTGCCAGCAGTGGGGACTATTCCTACGAGCAGTACTTC
cdr3_aa: CASSGDYSYEQYF
j_call: TRBJ2-7
d_call: TRBD2
clone_size: .
v_call: TRBV2

cdr3_nt: TGTGCCAGCAGTCCCGGGACAGGGCTGAACACTGAAGCTTTCTTT
cdr3_aa: CASSPGTGLNTEAFF
j_call: TRBJ1-1
d_call: TRBD1
clone_size: .
v_call: TRBV27

cdr3_nt: TGTGCCAGCAGCCCGAGGACTAGCGGAGCCCCCGACGAGCAGTACTTC
cdr3_aa: CASSPRTSGAPDEQYF
j_call: TRBJ2-7
d_call: TRBD2
clone_size: .
v_call: TRBV3-1/TRBV3-2